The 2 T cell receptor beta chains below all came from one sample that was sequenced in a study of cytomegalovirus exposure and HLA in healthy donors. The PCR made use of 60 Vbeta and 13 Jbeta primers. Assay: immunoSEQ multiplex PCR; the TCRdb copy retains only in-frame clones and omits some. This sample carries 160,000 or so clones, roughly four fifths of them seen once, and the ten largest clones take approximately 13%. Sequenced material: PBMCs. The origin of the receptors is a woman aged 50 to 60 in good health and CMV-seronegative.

CDR3 region: CASSVGVSETQYF. The CDR3 DNA reads as TGTGCCAGCAGCGTAGGAGTGTCCGAGACCCAGTACTTC. The gene calls are TRBV9 and TRBJ2-5; no reliable D call. Trimming took off 0 bases at V and 5 bases at J, with 8 bases between the two ends. The germline gives CDR1 SGDLS, CDR2 YYNGEE. The length of the CDR3 is 13 residues.

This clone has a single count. The CDR3 DNA follows: TGTGCCAGCAGCCCTCGGGGGACGGTTGGCTACACCTTC. Protein product: CASSPRGTVGYTF. V gene TRBV27 combines with J gene TRBJ1-2, with TRBD1 as a possible D gene (5 bases). The CDR3 contains 13 residues. From germline, CDR1 is MNHEY and CDR2 SMNVEV (reference sequence). Trimming took 6 bases from V and 7 from J, leaving 15 bases between them.